The present entry profiles one T cell receptor (beta chain) with its context. The source of the sample is a study of blood T cell repertoires in COVID-19. At the level of the study: The United States, Italy and Spain supplied acute and convalescent COVID-19 samples. PBMCs, B-cell-depleted T cells, or T cells provided the cDNA or gDNA that made up the material.

Per the germline V gene, CDR1 is MDHEN and CDR2 is SYDVKM. Trimming took off 0 bases at V and 0 bases at J, with 12 bases between the two ends. CDR3 length equals 16 residues. Authors' methods: Reference gene primer amplification in the assay estimated nucleated cell counts. Generated by immunoSEQ multiplex PCR, the TCRdb table keeps only in-frame clones and is missing some. D and trimming come from the DNA, and the V and J calls and clone size come from that table. The sample contains about 220,000 clones, roughly 84% of which appear only once. The sample taken for sequencing was peripheral blood. The chain joins TRBV28 to TRBJ2-7; maybe TRBD1 (6 bases). The TCR sequence derives from a woman in her 30s who had recovered from COVID-19. The DNA for the CDR3 is TGTGCCAGCAGTTTATGGACAGGCTGGATCTCCTACGAGCAGTACTTC. It is translated as CASSLWTGWISYEQYF. Combining the CDR3 with reference TRBV28 and TRBJ2-7 gives the whole variable domain DVKVTQSSRYLVKRTGEKVFLECVQDMDHENMFWYRQDPGLGLRLIYFSYDVKMKEKGDIPEGYSVSREKKERFSLILESASTNQTSMYLCASSLWTGWISYEQYFGPGTRLTVT.